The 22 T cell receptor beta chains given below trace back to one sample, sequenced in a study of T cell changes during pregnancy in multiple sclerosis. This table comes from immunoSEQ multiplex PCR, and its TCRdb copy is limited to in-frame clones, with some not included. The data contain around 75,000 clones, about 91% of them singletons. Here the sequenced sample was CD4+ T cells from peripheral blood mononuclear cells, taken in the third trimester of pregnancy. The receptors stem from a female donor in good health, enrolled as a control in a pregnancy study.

The CDR3 loop is CASSSDSIYGYTF. CDR3 nucleotides: TGTGCCAGCAGCTCTGACAGTATCTATGGCTACACCTTC. The chain has TRBV7-2 and TRBJ1-2, with D perhaps TRBD1 (5 bases). The CDR3 covers 13 residues. Trimming left V 4 bases short and J 4 bases short, with 10 bases between. Germline V gene sequence: CDR1 SGHTA, CDR2 FQGNSA.

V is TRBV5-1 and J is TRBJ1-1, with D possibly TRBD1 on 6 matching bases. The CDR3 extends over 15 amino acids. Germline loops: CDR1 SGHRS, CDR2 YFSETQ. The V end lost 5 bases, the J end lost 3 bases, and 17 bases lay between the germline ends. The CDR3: CASSMGAAEDTEAFF. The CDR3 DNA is TGCGCCAGCAGTATGGGGGCGGCAGAGGACACTGAAGCTTTCTTT.

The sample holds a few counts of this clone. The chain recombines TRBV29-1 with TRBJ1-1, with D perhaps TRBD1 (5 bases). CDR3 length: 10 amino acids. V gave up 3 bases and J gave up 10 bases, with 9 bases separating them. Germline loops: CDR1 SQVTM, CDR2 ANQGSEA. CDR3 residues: CSVDRGGAFF. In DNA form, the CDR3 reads TGCAGCGTTGACCGGGGGGGAGCTTTCTTT.

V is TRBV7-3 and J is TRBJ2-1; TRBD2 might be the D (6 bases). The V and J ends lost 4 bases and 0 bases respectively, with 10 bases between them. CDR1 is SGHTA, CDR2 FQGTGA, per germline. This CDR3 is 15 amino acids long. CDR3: CASSSLGGSYNEQFF. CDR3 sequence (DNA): TGTGCCAGCAGCTCCCTGGGGGGCTCCTACAATGAGCAGTTCTTC.

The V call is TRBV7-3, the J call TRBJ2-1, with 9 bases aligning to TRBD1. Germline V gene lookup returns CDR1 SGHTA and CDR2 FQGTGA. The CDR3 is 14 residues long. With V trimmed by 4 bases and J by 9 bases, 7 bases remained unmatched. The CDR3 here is CASSSPGQGGEQFF. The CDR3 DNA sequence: TGTGCCAGCAGCTCCCCGGGACAGGGTGGTGAGCAGTTCTTC. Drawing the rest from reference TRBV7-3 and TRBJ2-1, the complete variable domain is GAGVSQTPSNKVTEKGKYVELRCDPISGHTALYWYRQSLGQGPEFLIYFQGTGAADDSGLPNDRFFAVRPEGSVSTLKIQRTERGDSAVYLCASSSPGQGGEQFFGPGTRLTVL.

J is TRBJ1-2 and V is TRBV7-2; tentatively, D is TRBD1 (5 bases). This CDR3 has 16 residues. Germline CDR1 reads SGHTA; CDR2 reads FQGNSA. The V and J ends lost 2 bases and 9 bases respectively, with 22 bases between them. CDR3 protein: CASSLSGIVRVSRYTF. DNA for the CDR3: TGTGCCAGCAGCTTAAGCGGGATCGTCAGGGTGAGTCGCTACACCTTC.

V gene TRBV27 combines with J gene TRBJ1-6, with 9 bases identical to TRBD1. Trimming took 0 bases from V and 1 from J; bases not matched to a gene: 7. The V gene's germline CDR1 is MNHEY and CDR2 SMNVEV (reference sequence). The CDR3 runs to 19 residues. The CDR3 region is CASSLSLIQGASYNSPLHF. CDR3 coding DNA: TGTGCCAGCAGTTTATCCCTAATACAGGGGGCGTCCTATAATTCACCCCTCCACTTT.

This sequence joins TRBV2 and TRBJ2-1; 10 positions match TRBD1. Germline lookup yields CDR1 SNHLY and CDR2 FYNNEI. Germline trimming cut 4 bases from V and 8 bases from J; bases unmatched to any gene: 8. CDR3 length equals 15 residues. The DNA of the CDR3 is TGTGCCAGCAGTGCAGACAGGGGGCAATTTCATGAGCAGTTCTTC. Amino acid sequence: CASSADRGQFHEQFF.

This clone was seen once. Here the CDR3 DNA reads TGTGCCAGCAGACTAGCTCCGGCGGGCGGGGAGCTGTTTTTT. It encodes CASRLAPAGGELFF. J is TRBJ2-2 and V is TRBV2; TRBD2 is a possible D gene (6 bases). Germline V lookup: CDR1 SNHLY, CDR2 FYNNEI. Trimming cost V 6 bases and J 7 bases, with 15 bases left between them. This CDR3 has 14 residues.

CDR3 sequence reads: CASSLDSGVFEQFF. CDR3 sequence (DNA): TGTGCCAGCAGCTTAGATAGCGGGGTTTTTGAGCAGTTCTTC. The chain couples TRBV7-9 to TRBJ2-1, with TRBD2 matching over 8 bases. The CDR3 spans 14 residues. Germline lookup yields CDR1 SEHNR and CDR2 FQNEAQ (reference sequence). The trim removed 1 base at V and 9 bases at J, leaving 5 bases unmatched.

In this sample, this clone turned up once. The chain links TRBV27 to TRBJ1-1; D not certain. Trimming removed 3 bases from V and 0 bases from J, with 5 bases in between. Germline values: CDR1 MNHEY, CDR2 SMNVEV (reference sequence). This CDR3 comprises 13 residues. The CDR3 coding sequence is TGTGCCAGCAGTTTCAGGCTGAACACTGAAGCTTTCTTT. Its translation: CASSFRLNTEAFF.

CDR3 DNA sequence: TGCAGCGTTACAAGGACAGAGTACGAGCAGTACTTC. It specifies CSVTRTEYEQYF. V is TRBV29-1 and J is TRBJ2-7; perhaps TRBD1 as D (6 bases). Between the trimmed V and J ends, which lost 5 bases and 4 bases, there was a span of 12 bases. CDR3 length: 12 amino acids. Per germline, CDR1 SQVTM and CDR2 ANQGSEA.

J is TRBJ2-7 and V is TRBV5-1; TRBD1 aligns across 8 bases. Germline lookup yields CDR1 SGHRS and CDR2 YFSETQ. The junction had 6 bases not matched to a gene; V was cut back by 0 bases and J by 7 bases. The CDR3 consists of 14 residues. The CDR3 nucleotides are TGCGCCAGCAGCTTGGACCAGGGGGCTGGGGAGCAGTACTTC. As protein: CASSLDQGAGEQYF.

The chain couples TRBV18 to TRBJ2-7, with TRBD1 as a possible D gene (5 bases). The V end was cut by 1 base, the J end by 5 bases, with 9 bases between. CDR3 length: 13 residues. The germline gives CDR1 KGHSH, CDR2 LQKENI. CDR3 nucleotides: TGTGCCAGCTCACCACAGGGGTTCCACGAGCAGTACTTC. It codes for CASSPQGFHEQYF.

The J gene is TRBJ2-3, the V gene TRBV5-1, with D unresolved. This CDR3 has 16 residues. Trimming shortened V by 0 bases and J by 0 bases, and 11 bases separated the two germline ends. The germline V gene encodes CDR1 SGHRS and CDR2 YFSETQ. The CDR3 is CASSLVPQDSTDTQYF. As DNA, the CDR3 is TGCGCCAGCAGCTTGGTGCCCCAGGATAGCACAGATACGCAGTATTTT.

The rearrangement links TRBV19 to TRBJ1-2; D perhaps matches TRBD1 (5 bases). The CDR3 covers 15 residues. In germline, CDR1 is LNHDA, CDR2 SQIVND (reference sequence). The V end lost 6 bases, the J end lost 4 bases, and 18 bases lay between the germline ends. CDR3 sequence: CASSPGGGVLYGYTF. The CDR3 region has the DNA TGTGCCAGTAGCCCGGGGGGGGGAGTACTCTATGGCTACACCTTC.

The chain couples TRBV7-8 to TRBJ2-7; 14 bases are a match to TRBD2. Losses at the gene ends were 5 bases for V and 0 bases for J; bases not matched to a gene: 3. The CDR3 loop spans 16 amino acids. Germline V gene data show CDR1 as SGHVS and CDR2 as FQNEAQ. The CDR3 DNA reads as TGTGCCAGCAGCAAGGGACTAGCGGGGGACTCCTACGAGCAGTACTTC. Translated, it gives CASSKGLAGDSYEQYF.

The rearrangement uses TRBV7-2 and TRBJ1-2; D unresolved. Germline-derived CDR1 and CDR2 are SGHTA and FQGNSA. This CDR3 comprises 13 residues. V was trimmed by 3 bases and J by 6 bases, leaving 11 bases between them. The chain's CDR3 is CASSFPGSHGYTF. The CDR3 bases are TGTGCCAGCAGCTTCCCCGGGAGTCATGGCTACACCTTC. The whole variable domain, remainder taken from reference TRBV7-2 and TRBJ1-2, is GAGVSQSPSNKVTEKGKDVELRCDPISGHTALYWYRQSLGQGLEFLIYFQGNSAPDKSGLPSDRFSAERTGGSVSTLTIQRTQQEDSAVYLCASSFPGSHGYTFGSGTRLTVV.

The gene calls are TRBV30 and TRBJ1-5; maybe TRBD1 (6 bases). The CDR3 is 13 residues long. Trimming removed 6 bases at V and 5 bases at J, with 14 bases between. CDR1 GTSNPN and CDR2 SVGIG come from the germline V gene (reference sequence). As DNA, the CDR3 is TGTGCCTGTAATTATGGGGGCGATCAGCCCCAGCATTTT. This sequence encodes CACNYGGDQPQHF.

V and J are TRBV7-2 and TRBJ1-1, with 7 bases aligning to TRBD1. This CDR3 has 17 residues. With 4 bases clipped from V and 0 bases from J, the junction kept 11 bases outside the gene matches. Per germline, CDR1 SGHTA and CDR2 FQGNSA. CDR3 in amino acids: CASSSTGRRLMNTEAFF. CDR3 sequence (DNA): TGTGCCAGCAGCTCGACAGGGAGGAGACTTATGAACACTGAAGCTTTCTTT.

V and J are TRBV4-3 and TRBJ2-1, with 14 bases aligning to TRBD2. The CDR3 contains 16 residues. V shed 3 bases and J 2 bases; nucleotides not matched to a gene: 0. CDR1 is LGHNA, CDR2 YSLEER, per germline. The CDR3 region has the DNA TGCGCCAGCAGCCAGGGACTAGCGGGGGCCTACAATGAGCAGTTCTTC. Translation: CASSQGLAGAYNEQFF.

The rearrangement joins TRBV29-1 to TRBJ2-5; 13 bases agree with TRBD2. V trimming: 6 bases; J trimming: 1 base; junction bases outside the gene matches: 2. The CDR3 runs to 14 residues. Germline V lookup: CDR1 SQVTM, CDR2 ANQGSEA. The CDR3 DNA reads TGCAGCGTGGGGACTAGCGGGGCCCAAGAGACCCAGTACTTC. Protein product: CSVGTSGAQETQYF.